This T cell receptor beta chain was retrieved from a study of Ad26.COV2.S vaccination and SARS-CoV-2 variants. Overall study context: Once or twice, 56 days apart, Ad26.COV2.S was delivered intramuscularly.

The treatment was: some 20 received Ad26.COV2.S at low or high dose, single or two shots; about 5 received placebo; per-sample allocation not given. Samples were taken on day 63 after the first vaccine or placebo injection. It was Wuhan-strain SARS-CoV-2 spike that the Ad26 vaccine vector expressed. This clone was found once. Its antigen is not known. The identical CDR3 is also encoded by other nucleotide sequences in the sample. Sequencing was performed with immunoSEQ multiplex PCR; in TCRdb, only in-frame clones are kept and a portion is missing. The table includes 200,000 to 300,000 clones, roughly 90% detected once. Whole-study findings and limits: The breadth of spike-specific CD8+ and CD4+ T cell responses after vaccination was reportedly substantial.

V lost 0 bases and J 0 bases, leaving 6 bases between the germline ends. The V gene's germline CDR1 is LGHNA and CDR2 YSLEER. This CDR3 has 14 residues. The sequencing used peripheral blood, collected in a trial of Ad26.COV2.S vaccine versus placebo. The chain links TRBV4-3 to TRBJ2-7; D call uncertain. This sequence originates from a person aged 18-60 years who received the Ad26.COV2.S COVID-19 vaccine or a placebo. As DNA, the CDR3 is TGCGCCAGCAGCCAAGATTACTCCTCCTACGAGCAGTACTTC. As protein: CASSQDYSSYEQYF.